Detailed here is one T cell receptor beta chain. These data originate in a study of blood T cell repertoires in COVID-19. Participants came from under 30 US areas, aged about 18 to 89 years. Clinical history reported by participants formed the basis on which cohorts were assigned. The trim removed 7 bases at V and 8 bases at J, leaving 4 bases unmatched. This CDR3 has 13 amino acids. Authors' processing steps: Estimates of nucleated cell counts were drawn from the amplification of reference gene primers. The method was immunoSEQ multiplex PCR; TCRdb's version includes in-frame clones alone and lacks a portion of them. V, J and clone size derive from that table, while D and trimming were established from the DNA sequence. This sample has under 250,000 clones; approximately 88% occur once, and the top ten carry just over 2.5%.

Sequenced: PBMCs or T cells enriched from blood (not recorded which). The gene calls are TRBV12-3 or TRBV12-4 and TRBJ1-4, with 10 bases matching TRBD1. This sequence originates from a young woman with acute COVID-19. The CDR3 spells CASTQTGGEKLFF. The CDR3, as DNA: TGTGCCAGCACACAGACAGGGGGCGAAAAACTGTTTTTT.